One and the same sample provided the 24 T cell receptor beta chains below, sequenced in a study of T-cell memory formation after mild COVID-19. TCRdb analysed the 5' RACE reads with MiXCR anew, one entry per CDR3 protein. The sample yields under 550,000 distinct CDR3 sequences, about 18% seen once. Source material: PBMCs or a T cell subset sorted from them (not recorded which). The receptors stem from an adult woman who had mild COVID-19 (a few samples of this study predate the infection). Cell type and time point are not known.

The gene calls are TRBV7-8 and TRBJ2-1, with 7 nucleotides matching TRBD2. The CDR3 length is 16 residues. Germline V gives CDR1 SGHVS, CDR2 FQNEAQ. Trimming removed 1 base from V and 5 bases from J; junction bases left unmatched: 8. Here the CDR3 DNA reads TGTGCCAGCAGCTTAGTCTCAGGCGGGAGCCACAATGAGCAGTTCTTC. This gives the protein CASSLVSGGSHNEQFF.

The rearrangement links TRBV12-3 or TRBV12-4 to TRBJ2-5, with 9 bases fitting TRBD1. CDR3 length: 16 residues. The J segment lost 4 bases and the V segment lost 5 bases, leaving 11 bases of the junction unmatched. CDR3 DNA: TGTGCCAGCAGTGGCACCGAGACAGGGGGGTCAGAGACCCAGTACTTC. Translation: CASSGTETGGSETQYF.

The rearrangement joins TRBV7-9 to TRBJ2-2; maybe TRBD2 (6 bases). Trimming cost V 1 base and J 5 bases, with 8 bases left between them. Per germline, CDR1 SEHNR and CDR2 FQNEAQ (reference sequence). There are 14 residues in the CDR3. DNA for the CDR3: TGTGCCAGCAGCTTAGTTAGCGGAACCGGGGAGCTGTTTTTT. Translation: CASSLVSGTGELFF.

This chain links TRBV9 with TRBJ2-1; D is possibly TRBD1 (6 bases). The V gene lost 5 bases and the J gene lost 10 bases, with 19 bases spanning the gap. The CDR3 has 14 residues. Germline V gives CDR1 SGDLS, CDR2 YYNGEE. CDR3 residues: CASRNPGHSMEQFF. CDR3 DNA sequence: TGTGCCAGCAGGAATCCGGGACACTCAATGGAGCAGTTCTTC.

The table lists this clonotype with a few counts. Here the CDR3 DNA reads TGCAGTGCCTATCCAGAGGGGAGAGGGAGCAATCAGCCCCAGCATTTT. Translated: CSAYPEGRGSNQPQHF. The chain employs TRBV20-1 and TRBJ1-5; tentative D call: TRBD1 (5 bases). Germline V gene sequence: CDR1 DFQATT, CDR2 SNEGSKA (reference sequence). The CDR3 has 16 amino acids. V lost 6 bases, J lost 1 base, and 19 bases lay in between.

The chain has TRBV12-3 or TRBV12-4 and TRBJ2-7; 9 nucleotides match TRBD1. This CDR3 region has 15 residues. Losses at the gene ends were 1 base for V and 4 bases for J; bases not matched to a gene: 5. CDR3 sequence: CASSLVGTGWYEQYF. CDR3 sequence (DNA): TGTGCCAGCAGTTTAGTCGGGACAGGGTGGTACGAGCAGTACTTC.

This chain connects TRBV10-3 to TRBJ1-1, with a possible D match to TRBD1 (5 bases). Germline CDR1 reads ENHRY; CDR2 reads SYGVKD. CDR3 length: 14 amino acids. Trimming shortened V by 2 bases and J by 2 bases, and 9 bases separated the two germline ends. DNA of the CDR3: TGTGCCATCAGTGAGCGGGGGGGAAACACTGAAGCTTTCTTT. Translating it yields CAISERGGNTEAFF.

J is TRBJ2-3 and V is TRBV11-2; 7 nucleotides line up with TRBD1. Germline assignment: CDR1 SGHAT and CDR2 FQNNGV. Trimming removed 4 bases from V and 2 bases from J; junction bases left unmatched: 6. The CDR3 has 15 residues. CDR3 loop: CASSSRQGTTDTQYF. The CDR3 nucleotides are TGTGCCAGCAGCTCACGACAGGGTACCACAGATACGCAGTATTTT.

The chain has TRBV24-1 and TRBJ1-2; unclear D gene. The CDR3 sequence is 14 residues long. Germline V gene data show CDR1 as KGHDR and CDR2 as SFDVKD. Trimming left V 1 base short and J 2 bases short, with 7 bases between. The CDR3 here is CATSDFHSNYGYTF. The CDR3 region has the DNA TGTGCCACCAGTGATTTCCACAGCAACTATGGCTACACCTTC.

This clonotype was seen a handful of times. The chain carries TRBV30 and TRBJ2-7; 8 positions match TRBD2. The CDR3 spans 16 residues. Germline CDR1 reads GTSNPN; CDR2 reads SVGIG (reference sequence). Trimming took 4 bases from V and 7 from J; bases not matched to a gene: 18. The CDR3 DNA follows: TGTGCCTGGACCTTACGAGGTAGCGGGGACTCCTTTGAGCAGTACTTC. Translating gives CAWTLRGSGDSFEQYF.

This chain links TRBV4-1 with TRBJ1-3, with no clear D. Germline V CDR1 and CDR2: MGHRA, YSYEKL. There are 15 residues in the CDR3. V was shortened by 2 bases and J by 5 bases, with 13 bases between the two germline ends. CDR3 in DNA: TGCGCCAGCAGCCAAACCCTCGCAGACCGAAACACCATATATTTT. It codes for CASSQTLADRNTIYF.

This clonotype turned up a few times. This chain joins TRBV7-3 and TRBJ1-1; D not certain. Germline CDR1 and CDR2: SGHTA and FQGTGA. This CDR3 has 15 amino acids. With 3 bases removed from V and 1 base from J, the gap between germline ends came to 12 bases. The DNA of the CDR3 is TGTGCCAGCAGCTTTGGAGGACGGGCGAACACTGAAGCTTTCTTT. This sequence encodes CASSFGGRANTEAFF.

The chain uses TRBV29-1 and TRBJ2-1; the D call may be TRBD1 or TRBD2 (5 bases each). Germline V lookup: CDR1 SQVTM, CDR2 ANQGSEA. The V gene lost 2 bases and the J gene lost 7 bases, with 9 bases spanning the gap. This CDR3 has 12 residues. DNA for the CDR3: TGCAGCGTTGAACGTGGGGGAAATGAGCAGTTCTTC. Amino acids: CSVERGGNEQFF.

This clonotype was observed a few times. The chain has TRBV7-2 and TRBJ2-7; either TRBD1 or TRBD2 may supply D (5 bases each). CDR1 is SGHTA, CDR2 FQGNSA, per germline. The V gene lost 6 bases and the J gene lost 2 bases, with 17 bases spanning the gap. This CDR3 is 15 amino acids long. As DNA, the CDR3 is TGTGCCAGCAGGTTTGGGGACCGTGGGGCCTACGAGCAGTACTTC. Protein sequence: CASRFGDRGAYEQYF. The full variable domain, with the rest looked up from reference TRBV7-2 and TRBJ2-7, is GAGVSQSPSNKVTEKGKDVELRCDPISGHTALYWYRQSLGQGLEFLIYFQGNSAPDKSGLPSDRFSAERTGGSVSTLTIQRTQQEDSAVYLCASRFGDRGAYEQYFGPGTRLTVT.

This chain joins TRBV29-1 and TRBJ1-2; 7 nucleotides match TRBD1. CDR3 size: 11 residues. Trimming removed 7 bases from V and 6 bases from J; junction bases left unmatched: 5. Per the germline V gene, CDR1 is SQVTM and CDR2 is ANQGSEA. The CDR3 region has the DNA TGCAGCGACAGACAGGGAGATGGCTACACCTTC. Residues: CSDRQGDGYTF. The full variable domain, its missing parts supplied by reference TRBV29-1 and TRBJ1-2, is SAVISQKPSRDICQRGTSLTIQCQVDSQVTMMFWYRQQPGQSLTLIATANQGSEATYESGFVIDKFPISRPNLTFSTLTVSNMSPEDSSIYLCSDRQGDGYTFGSGTRLTVV.

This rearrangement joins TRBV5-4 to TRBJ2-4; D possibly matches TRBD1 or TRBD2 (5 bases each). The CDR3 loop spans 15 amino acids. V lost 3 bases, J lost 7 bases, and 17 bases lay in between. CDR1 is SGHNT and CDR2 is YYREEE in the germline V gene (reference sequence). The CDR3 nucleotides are TGTGCCAGCAGCTCACGGGACGGTGGTATCAACATTCAGTACTTC. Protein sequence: CASSSRDGGINIQYF.

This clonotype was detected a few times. In DNA form, the CDR3 reads TGTGCCAGCAGCCAACCGGACAGGGACCGCACCGGGGAGCTGTTTTTT. Translating gives CASSQPDRDRTGELFF. V and J are TRBV7-8 and TRBJ2-2; 8 nucleotides agree with TRBD1. The germline CDR1 and CDR2 sequences are SGHVS and FQNEAQ. V lost 5 bases, J lost 4 bases, and 9 bases stayed unmatched. The CDR3 is made up of 16 amino acids.

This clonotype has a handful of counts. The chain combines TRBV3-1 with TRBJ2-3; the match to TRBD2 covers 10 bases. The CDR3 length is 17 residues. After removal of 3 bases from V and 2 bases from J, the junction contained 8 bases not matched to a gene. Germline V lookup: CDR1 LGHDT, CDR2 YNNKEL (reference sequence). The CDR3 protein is CASSHPLAGATTDTQYF. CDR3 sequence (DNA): TGTGCCAGCAGCCACCCGCTAGCGGGGGCTACCACAGATACGCAGTATTTT.

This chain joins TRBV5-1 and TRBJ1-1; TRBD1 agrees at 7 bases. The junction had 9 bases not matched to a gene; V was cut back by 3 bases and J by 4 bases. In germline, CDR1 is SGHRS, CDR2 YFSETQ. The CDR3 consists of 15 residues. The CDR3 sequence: CASSSISGGGTEAFF. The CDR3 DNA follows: TGCGCCAGCAGCTCAATCTCAGGGGGTGGCACTGAAGCTTTCTTT. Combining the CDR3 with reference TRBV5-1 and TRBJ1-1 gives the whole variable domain KAGVTQTPRYLIKTRGQQVTLSCSPISGHRSVSWYQQTPGQGLQFLFEYFSETQRNKGNFPGRFSGRQFSNSRSEMNVSTLELGDSALYLCASSSISGGGTEAFFGQGTRLTVV.

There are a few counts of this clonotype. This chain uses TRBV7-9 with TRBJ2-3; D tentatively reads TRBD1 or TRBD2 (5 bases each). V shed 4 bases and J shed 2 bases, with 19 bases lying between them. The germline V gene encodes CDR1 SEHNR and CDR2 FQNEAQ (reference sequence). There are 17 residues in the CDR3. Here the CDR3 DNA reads TGTGCCAGCAGCTCGCTTGAACCGGGACGGAACACAGATACGCAGTATTTT. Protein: CASSSLEPGRNTDTQYF.

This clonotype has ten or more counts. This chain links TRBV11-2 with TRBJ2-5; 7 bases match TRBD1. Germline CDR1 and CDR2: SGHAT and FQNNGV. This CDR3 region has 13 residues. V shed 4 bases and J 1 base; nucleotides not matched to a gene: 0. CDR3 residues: CASSWDSQETQYF. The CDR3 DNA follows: TGTGCCAGCAGCTGGGACAGCCAAGAGACCCAGTACTTC. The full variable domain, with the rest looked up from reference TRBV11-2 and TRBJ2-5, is EAGVAQSPRYKIIEKRQSVAFWCNPISGHATLYWYQQILGQGPKLLIQFQNNGVVDDSQLPKDRFSAERLKGVDSTLKIQPAKLEDSAVYLCASSWDSQETQYFGPGTRLLVL.

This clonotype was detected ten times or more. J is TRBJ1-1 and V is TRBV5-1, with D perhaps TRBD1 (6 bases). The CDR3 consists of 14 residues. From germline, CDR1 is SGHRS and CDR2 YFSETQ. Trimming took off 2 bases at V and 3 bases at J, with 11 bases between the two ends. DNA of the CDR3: TGCGCCAGCAGCTTTAGGGGGATCGACACTGAAGCTTTCTTT. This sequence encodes CASSFRGIDTEAFF.

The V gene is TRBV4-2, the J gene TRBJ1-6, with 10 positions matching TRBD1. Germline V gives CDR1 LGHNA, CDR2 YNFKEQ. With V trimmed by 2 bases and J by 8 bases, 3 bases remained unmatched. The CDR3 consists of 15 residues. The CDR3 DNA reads TGTGCCAGCAGCCAAAGGACAGGGGGTGATTCACCCCTCCACTTT. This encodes CASSQRTGGDSPLHF.

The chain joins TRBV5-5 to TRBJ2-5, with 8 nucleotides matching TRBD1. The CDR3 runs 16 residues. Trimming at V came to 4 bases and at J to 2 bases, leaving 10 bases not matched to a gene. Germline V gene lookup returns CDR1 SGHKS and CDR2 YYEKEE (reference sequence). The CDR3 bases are TGTGCCAGCAGCAACGCCGGGACAGGCCTACAAGAGACCCAGTACTTC. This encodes CASSNAGTGLQETQYF. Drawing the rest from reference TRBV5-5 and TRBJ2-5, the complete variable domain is DAGVTQSPTHLIKTRGQQVTLRCSPISGHKSVSWYQQVLGQGPQFIFQYYEKEERGRGNFPDRFSARQFPNYSSELNVNALLLGDSALYLCASSNAGTGLQETQYFGPGTRLLVL.